The rows below give T cell receptor beta chains drawn from one sample of a study of blood T cells in healthy people across ages. Each CDR3 protein is one row after TCRdb ran MiXCR on the 5' RACE reads. The profile shows 800,000 or so distinct CDR3 sequences, roughly 25% of them singletons. This sample was shared with a second study, whose subject was T cells of mothers and their children.

Sequences were obtained from blood. All receptors derive from a boy aged 5-17 years in good health. Both conserved end residues are trimmed from each CDR3.

TRBV29-1	TRBJ2-1	SVLLWSSYNEQF
TRBV6-5	TRBJ2-2	ASGGQGAGELF
TRBV20-1	TRBJ2-3	SANPEVSDTQY
TRBV27	TRBJ2-7	ASSLYGGAYEQY
TRBV7-3	TRBJ2-3	ASSSSGGFTDTQY
TRBV20-1	TRBJ2-3	SAKEGGVKDTQY
TRBV4-1	TRBJ1-2	ASSYDDGYPTNYGYT
TRBV27	TRBJ1-1	ASSARQGIKTEAF
TRBV20-1	TRBJ2-5	SARNLSQETQY
TRBV4-1	TRBJ1-3	ASSQRQTKLNTIY
TRBV29-1	-	SVGVRGRETQY
TRBV4-1	TRBJ2-7	ASSQSRGDEQY
TRBV2	TRBJ2-5	ASSETGILIETQY